This T cell receptor beta chain was recorded in a study of blood T cells in healthy people across ages. For the study at large: Template switching caught about one barcoded beta molecule for each two T cells. Study-level results: While age rose, TCR beta diversity per million T cells dropped in a roughly linear way. TCR beta diversity was tightly associated with the proportion of naive T cells.

The V segment lost 6 bases and the J segment 5 bases; nucleotides outside the gene matches: 16. This CDR3 spans 18 amino acids. In germline, CDR1 is SQVTM, CDR2 ANQGSEA. Concerning this clonotype: Antigen: not known.

Next came a second PCR, run for about 6 to 11 cycles, which used a sample-barcoded 5' primer along with a J-beta primer mix. The template-switch adaptor, which had 12 random nucleotides, put a tag on each cDNA molecule. TCRdb reanalysed the 5' RACE reads using MiXCR and keeps one entry per CDR3 protein. The table includes around 800,000 distinct CDR3 sequences, about 47% detected once. The sequenced sample consisted of blood. This chain links TRBV29-1 with TRBJ2-5; 15 positions match TRBD2. The source of this sequence is a man older than 75 in good health. The CDR3 is CSVRLGPGLAGGRETQYF. CDR3 DNA: TGCAGCGTCCGCCTCGGGCCGGGACTAGCGGGAGGAAGGGAGACCCAGTACTTC.